This TCR beta chain was sequenced for a study of shared clonotypes between healthy human individuals. Study findings and constraints: Owing to a small donor count, the genetic and exposure-history diversity represented was limited.

The DNA input per sorted-subset replicate PCR was 200 ng, corresponding to some 30,000 T cell genomes. The assay was immunoSEQ multiplex PCR, and TCRdb's table has in-frame clones only and misses some. The repertoire includes a few million clones, approximately 96% of them detected once, and approximately 0.13% sits in the top ten. Remarks on this clone: Its antigen is as yet unknown.

Donors, healthy HIV-negative adults, lacked recent acute infections or vaccinations. This clonotype was obtained from a man aged 18-30 years in good health. Sequenced input: naive CD4+ T cells sorted from blood. Subset denoted: CD45RA+ positively selected.

The CDR3 loop is CASHPGQGFSGEIYEQYF. In nucleotides, the CDR3 is TGCGCCAGCCACCCGGGACAGGGGTTCAGCGGGGAGATCTACGAGCAGTACTTC. The chain has TRBV5-1 and TRBJ2-7, with TRBD1 identical over 10 bases. Germline trimming cut 7 bases from V and 3 bases from J; bases unmatched to any gene: 19. CDR1 and CDR2 from the germline V gene are SGHRS and YFSETQ. The CDR3 sequence is 18 residues long.